These 3 T cell receptor beta chains share one sample of origin, sequenced in a study of patients and donors after allogeneic stem cell transplantation. MiXCR, applied by TCRdb to the RT-PCR reads, yields one record per CDR3 protein. The data show over 5,500 distinct CDR3 sequences, 12% seen once. Sequencing used blood, either unsorted or a sorted T cell fraction (not recorded which). All receptors derive from a human donor who was either an allogeneic HSCT recipient or a stem cell or donor lymphocyte infusion donor (not recorded which). It is not recorded whose cells these are; they may come from a transplant donor.

In its sample, this clonotype was seen a few times. The J gene is TRBJ2-3, the V gene TRBV11-3, with D perhaps matching TRBD2 (6 bases). Germline CDR1 is SGHNT and CDR2 is YENEEA. V was pared by 1 base and J by 2 bases, with 13 bases between. The CDR3 sequence is 16 residues long. The CDR3 region is CASSLAPSGYTDTQYF. DNA for the CDR3: TGTGCCAGCAGCTTAGCCCCCAGCGGGTACACAGATACGCAGTATTTT.

This clonotype was recorded many times. This sequence joins TRBV7-9 and TRBJ1-2, with 8 bases identical to TRBD1. Germline V CDR1 and CDR2: SEHNR, FQNEAQ (reference sequence). J gave up 8 bases and V 5 bases, and 7 bases lay outside the gene matches. The CDR3 is 13 amino acids. The DNA for the CDR3 is TGTGCCAGCAGCACCCCGACAGGGGACGGCTACACCTTC. Amino acid sequence: CASSTPTGDGYTF.

This clonotype was counted many times. This chain links TRBV6-6 with TRBJ1-2; the D gene is possibly TRBD1 (6 bases). The V end was cut by 2 bases, the J end by 2 bases, with 9 bases between. In germline, CDR1 is MNHNY, CDR2 SVGAGI (reference sequence). The CDR3 runs 14 residues. CDR3 in amino acids: CASSYPDRNYGYTF. CDR3 DNA: TGTGCCAGCAGTTACCCGGACAGAAACTATGGCTACACCTTC.